This T cell receptor (beta chain) was recovered during a study of T cells in women clearing cervical HPV infection. About the research overall: Blood came at first lesion visit for cases, post-clearance for controls. Regarding the study as a whole: It is unknown whether associations predate infection; no effector/memory or HPV-specific sorting. Richness differences could reflect unmeasured T-cell content per sample. Repertoire richness, not evenness, was significantly elevated in CIN3+ cases versus controls.

Notes on this clone: What it recognizes is unknown.

Here immunoSEQ multiplex PCR was the method, and the copy in TCRdb shows in-frame clones only, minus some. Reported are about 30,000 clones; the ten largest clones contain around 7%. The receptor was isolated from a woman aged 18 to 75 with a cervical HPV16 infection that either progressed to CIN3+ or cleared (not recorded which). Input material: blood buffy coat.

The CDR3 sequence: CASSLATGTGSGGELFF. The part of the CDR3 DNA that was read is TGCGCCAGCAGCTTGGCCACCGGGACAGGGTCCGGCGGGGAG. This rearrangement joins TRBV5-1 to TRBJ2-2; TRBD1 aligns across 9 bases. The read halts 3 residues ahead of the CDR3 end, with the missing end drawn from the germline J gene. The CDR3 is made up of 17 amino acids. Unmatched junction bases numbered 10, after V lost 0 bases and J lost 7 bases. From germline, CDR1 is SGHRS and CDR2 YFSETQ.